This is a list of T cell receptor beta chains from one sample in a study of regulatory T cells in long-lasting Graves disease. TCRdb analysed the multiplex PCR reads with MiXCR anew, one entry per CDR3 protein. The table lists hundreds of thousands of distinct CDR3 sequences, about 14% of them singletons. In addition, the sample was reused for a study of T cells in Graves' hyperthyroidism and ophthalmopathy.

Here the sequenced sample was peripheral blood mononuclear cells (PBMCs), taken at new diagnosis, from a patient treated with antithyroid drugs. The receptors were sampled from a man in his thirties or forties with Graves disease. CDR3s include the opening cysteine and the closing phenylalanine or tryptophan. Each record gives: J gene, V gene, CDR3 length, D gene, clone size, CDR3 DNA, CDR3 protein. The D gene is left open where the match is weak. Some rows mark clone size as missing; the rest say once, few, many or name a class of expanded clone.

J gene: TRBJ2-3
V gene: TRBV4-1
CDR3 length: 17
D gene: .
clone size: .
CDR3 DNA: TGCGCCAGCAGCCAAGTACCGGTCTGGTCTAGCACAGATACGCAGTATTTT
CDR3 protein: CASSQVPVWSSTDTQYF

J gene: TRBJ1-1
V gene: TRBV4-2
CDR3 length: 14
D gene: TRBD1
clone size: many
CDR3 DNA: TGTGCCAGCAGCCACCCAGGGGGGAGCACTGAAGCTTTCTTT
CDR3 protein: CASSHPGGSTEAFF

J gene: TRBJ2-7
V gene: TRBV5-4
CDR3 length: 15
D gene: TRBD2
clone size: .
CDR3 DNA: TGTGCCAGCAGCCCCTACCCGACTAGCGGCTACGAGCAGTACTTC
CDR3 protein: CASSPYPTSGYEQYF

J gene: TRBJ2-3
V gene: TRBV5-1
CDR3 length: 15
D gene: TRBD2
clone size: many
CDR3 DNA: TGCGCCAGCAGCTTGGTTTTAGCGGGTCAAGATACGCAGTATTTT
CDR3 protein: CASSLVLAGQDTQYF

J gene: TRBJ2-3
V gene: TRBV11-2
CDR3 length: 12
D gene: .
clone size: many
CDR3 DNA: TGTGCCAGCAGCTTCCAGGTAGATACGCAGTATTTT
CDR3 protein: CASSFQVDTQYF

J gene: TRBJ1-6
V gene: TRBV2
CDR3 length: 15
D gene: .
clone size: many
CDR3 DNA: TGTGCCAGCAGTGTTTGGCAGTTTGATAATTCACCCCTCCACTTT
CDR3 protein: CASSVWQFDNSPLHF

J gene: TRBJ2-3
V gene: TRBV9
CDR3 length: 16
D gene: TRBD2
clone size: many
CDR3 DNA: TGTGCCAGCAGCGTAGGAGCGGGAGGGCCGGGAGATACGCAGTATTTT
CDR3 protein: CASSVGAGGPGDTQYF

J gene: TRBJ1-6
V gene: TRBV20-1
CDR3 length: 16
D gene: .
clone size: many
CDR3 DNA: TGCAGTGCTAGAGATCAGACAGGCAGGCTAAATTCACCCCTCCACTTT
CDR3 protein: CSARDQTGRLNSPLHF

J gene: TRBJ1-1
V gene: TRBV29-1
CDR3 length: 13
D gene: .
clone size: .
CDR3 DNA: TGCAGCGTTGAAGGTCAGGGAAGGACTGAAGCTTTCTTT
CDR3 protein: CSVEGQGRTEAFF

J gene: TRBJ2-1
V gene: TRBV28
CDR3 length: 12
D gene: .
clone size: many
CDR3 DNA: TGTGCCAGCAGTTTACGGTACGGTGAGCAGTTCTTC
CDR3 protein: CASSLRYGEQFF

J gene: TRBJ2-7
V gene: TRBV11-1
CDR3 length: 15
D gene: TRBD2
clone size: many
CDR3 DNA: TGTGCCAGCAGCCGAACGGCGGGAGTCGCCCCCGAGCAGTACTTC
CDR3 protein: CASSRTAGVAPEQYF

J gene: TRBJ1-4
V gene: TRBV3-1
CDR3 length: 15
D gene: TRBD1
clone size: .
CDR3 DNA: TGTGCCAGCAAAAAAGGGGACAGGGGACCTGAAAAACTGTTTTTT
CDR3 protein: CASKKGDRGPEKLFF

J gene: TRBJ1-6
V gene: TRBV29-1
CDR3 length: 13
D gene: TRBD1
clone size: many
CDR3 DNA: TGCAGCGTTGGACAGGGAGATGGTTCACCCCTCCACTTT
CDR3 protein: CSVGQGDGSPLHF

J gene: TRBJ2-3
V gene: TRBV29-1
CDR3 length: 14
D gene: TRBD1
clone size: many
CDR3 DNA: TGCAGCCTTCGGGACAGGGGTCTCACAGATACGCAGTATTTT
CDR3 protein: CSLRDRGLTDTQYF

J gene: TRBJ1-3
V gene: TRBV30
CDR3 length: 14
D gene: TRBD1
clone size: .
CDR3 DNA: TGTGCCTGGACCCCCGGGACAGGGGGAAACACCATATATTTT
CDR3 protein: CAWTPGTGGNTIYF

J gene: TRBJ2-7
V gene: TRBV7-8
CDR3 length: 14
D gene: .
clone size: few
CDR3 DNA: TGTGCCAGCAGTTATAGGCAGGGTCTGGGCGAGCAGTACTTC
CDR3 protein: CASSYRQGLGEQYF

J gene: TRBJ2-3
V gene: TRBV12-3/TRBV12-4
CDR3 length: 15
D gene: .
clone size: many
CDR3 DNA: TGTGCCAGCAGTTATCGGAGGGGGGCCTATGATACGCAGTATTTT
CDR3 protein: CASSYRRGAYDTQYF

J gene: TRBJ2-6
V gene: TRBV30
CDR3 length: 11
D gene: .
clone size: .
CDR3 DNA: TGTGCCTTCAGGGGCCCCAACGTCCTGACTTTC
CDR3 protein: CAFRGPNVLTF

J gene: TRBJ2-3
V gene: TRBV20-1
CDR3 length: 13
D gene: .
clone size: many
CDR3 DNA: TGCAGTGTTGTAGCGCCAACCACAGATACGCAGTATTTT
CDR3 protein: CSVVAPTTDTQYF

J gene: TRBJ2-2
V gene: TRBV24-1
CDR3 length: 15
D gene: .
clone size: many
CDR3 DNA: TGTGCCACCGCGGAGGCCCTGGGGAACACCGGGGAGCTGTTTTTT
CDR3 protein: CATAEALGNTGELFF

J gene: TRBJ1-1
V gene: TRBV5-1
CDR3 length: 16
D gene: TRBD1
clone size: .
CDR3 DNA: TGCGCCAGCAGATCCTCCGGGACAGGATTCTACACTGAAGCTTTCTTT
CDR3 protein: CASRSSGTGFYTEAFF

J gene: TRBJ2-1
V gene: TRBV5-1
CDR3 length: 15
D gene: TRBD2
clone size: many
CDR3 DNA: TGCGCCAGCAGCTTGGCCTGGGGACTAGTTCGAGAGCAGTTCTTC
CDR3 protein: CASSLAWGLVREQFF

J gene: TRBJ1-2
V gene: TRBV30
CDR3 length: 12
D gene: .
clone size: many
CDR3 DNA: TGTGCCTGGAGGATCGGGCCTGGTGGCTACACCTTC
CDR3 protein: CAWRIGPGGYTF

J gene: TRBJ2-7
V gene: TRBV4-1
CDR3 length: 18
D gene: TRBD2
clone size: .
CDR3 DNA: TGCGCCAGCAGCCAAGTAGGGTTGGCGGGGGTCCCCTCCTACGAGCAGTACTTC
CDR3 protein: CASSQVGLAGVPSYEQYF

J gene: TRBJ2-5
V gene: TRBV5-1
CDR3 length: 17
D gene: TRBD2
clone size: few
CDR3 DNA: TGCGCCAGCAGCTTTGGGGCCGGGACTAGCGGGGAAGAGACCCAGTACTTC
CDR3 protein: CASSFGAGTSGEETQYF

J gene: TRBJ2-4
V gene: TRBV20-1
CDR3 length: 13
D gene: .
clone size: few
CDR3 DNA: TGCAGTGCCCACATGGGAGCCAAAAACATTCAGTACTTC
CDR3 protein: CSAHMGAKNIQYF

J gene: TRBJ1-5
V gene: TRBV29-1
CDR3 length: 14
D gene: .
clone size: few
CDR3 DNA: TGCAGCGTTGCGTCAGATGGTAGCAATCAGCCCCAGCATTTT
CDR3 protein: CSVASDGSNQPQHF

J gene: TRBJ2-7
V gene: TRBV5-6
CDR3 length: 13
D gene: TRBD1
clone size: .
CDR3 DNA: TGTGCCAGCAGCTTCGGGACAGACTACGAGCAGTACTTC
CDR3 protein: CASSFGTDYEQYF

J gene: TRBJ2-7
V gene: TRBV12-3/TRBV12-4
CDR3 length: 12
D gene: TRBD2
clone size: many
CDR3 DNA: TGTGCCAGCGGGAGGGCGGACTTCGAGCAGTACTTC
CDR3 protein: CASGRADFEQYF

J gene: TRBJ2-7
V gene: TRBV6-1
CDR3 length: 15
D gene: .
clone size: few
CDR3 DNA: TGTGCCAGCAGTAGTAGTAGCCTCCCTATCTACGAGCAGTACTTC
CDR3 protein: CASSSSSLPIYEQYF

J gene: TRBJ2-5
V gene: TRBV28
CDR3 length: 14
D gene: .
clone size: many
CDR3 DNA: TGTGCCAGCAGTTCAGGGACGGGCCAAGAGACCCAGTACTTC
CDR3 protein: CASSSGTGQETQYF

J gene: TRBJ2-7
V gene: TRBV4-1
CDR3 length: 16
D gene: .
clone size: .
CDR3 DNA: TGCGCCAGCAGCCAAGCACAGGACGGCAGCTCCTACGAGCAGTACTTC
CDR3 protein: CASSQAQDGSSYEQYF